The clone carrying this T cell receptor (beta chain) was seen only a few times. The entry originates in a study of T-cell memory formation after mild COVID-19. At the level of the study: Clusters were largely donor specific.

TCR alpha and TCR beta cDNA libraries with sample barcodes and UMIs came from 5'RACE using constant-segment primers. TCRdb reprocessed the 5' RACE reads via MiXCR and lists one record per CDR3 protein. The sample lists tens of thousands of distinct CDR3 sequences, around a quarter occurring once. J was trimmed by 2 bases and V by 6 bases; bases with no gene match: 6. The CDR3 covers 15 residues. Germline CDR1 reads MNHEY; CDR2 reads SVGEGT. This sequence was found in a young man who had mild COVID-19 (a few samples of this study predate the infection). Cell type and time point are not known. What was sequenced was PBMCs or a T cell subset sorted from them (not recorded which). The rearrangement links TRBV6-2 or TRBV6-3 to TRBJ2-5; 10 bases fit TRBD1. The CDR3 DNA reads TGTGCCAGCAGCCGCATGGACAGGGGGCAAGAGACCCAGTACTTC. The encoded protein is CASSRMDRGQETQYF.